This T cell receptor (beta chain) was captured in a study of T cells in Graves' hyperthyroidism and ophthalmopathy. Amplification yielded TCR beta CDR3 regions, with RNA transcripts as the source. First-round RT-PCR targeting the TCR CDR3 was performed with the HTBI primer set. MiXCR was run by TCRdb on the multiplex PCR reads, yielding one entry per CDR3 protein. The data contain 530,000 or so distinct CDR3 sequences, roughly 25% of them singletons. This clonotype was recorded many times. There are 13 residues in the CDR3. V dropped 0 bases and J dropped 5 bases, with 8 bases sitting between them. Germline CDR1 reads SGHDT; CDR2 reads YYEEEE.

The sequenced sample was blood. The clonotype comes from a woman aged 25 to 39 with Graves' ophthalmopathy. This chain joins TRBV5-6 and TRBJ2-5; no reliable D call. In DNA, the CDR3 is TGTGCCAGCAGCTTGGGCAGCCTGGAGACCCAGTACTTC. Its translation is CASSLGSLETQYF. Full variable domain (remainder filled in from reference TRBV5-6 and TRBJ2-5): DAGVTQSPTHLIKTRGQQVTLRCSPKSGHDTVSWYQQALGQGPQFIFQYYEEEERQRGNFPDRFSGHQFPNYSSELNVNALLLGDSALYLCASSLGSLETQYFGPGTRLLVL.